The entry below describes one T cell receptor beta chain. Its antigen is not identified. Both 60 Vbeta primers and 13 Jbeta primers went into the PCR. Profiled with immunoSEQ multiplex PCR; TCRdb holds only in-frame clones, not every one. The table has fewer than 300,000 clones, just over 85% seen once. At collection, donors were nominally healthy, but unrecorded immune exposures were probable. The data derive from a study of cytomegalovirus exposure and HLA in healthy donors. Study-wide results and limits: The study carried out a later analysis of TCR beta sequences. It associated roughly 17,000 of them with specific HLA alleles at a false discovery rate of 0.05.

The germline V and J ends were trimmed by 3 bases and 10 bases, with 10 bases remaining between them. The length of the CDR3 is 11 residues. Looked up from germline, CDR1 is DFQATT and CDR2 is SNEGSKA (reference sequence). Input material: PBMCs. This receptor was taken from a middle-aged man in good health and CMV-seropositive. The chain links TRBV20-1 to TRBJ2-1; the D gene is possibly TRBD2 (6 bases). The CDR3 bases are TGCAGTGCTAGTAGGAGGGACGAGCAGTTCTTC. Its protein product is CSASRRDEQFF.